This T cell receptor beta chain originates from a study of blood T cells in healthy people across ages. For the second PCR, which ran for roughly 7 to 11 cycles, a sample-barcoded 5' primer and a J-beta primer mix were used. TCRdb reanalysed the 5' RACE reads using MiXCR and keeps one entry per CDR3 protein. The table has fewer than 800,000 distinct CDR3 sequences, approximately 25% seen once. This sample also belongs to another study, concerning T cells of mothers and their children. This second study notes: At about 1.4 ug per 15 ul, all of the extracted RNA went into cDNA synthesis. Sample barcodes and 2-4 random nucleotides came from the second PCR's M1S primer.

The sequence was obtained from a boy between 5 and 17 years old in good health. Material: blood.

CDR3 sequence: CASSLADSPSTDTQYF. For the CDR3, the DNA is TGCGCCAGCAGCTTGGCCGACAGCCCTAGCACAGATACGCAGTATTTT. This chain links TRBV5-1 with TRBJ2-3, with D perhaps TRBD1 (5 bases). The CDR3 sequence is 16 residues long. V lost 0 bases and J lost 0, with 11 bases in between. In germline, CDR1 is SGHRS, CDR2 YFSETQ.